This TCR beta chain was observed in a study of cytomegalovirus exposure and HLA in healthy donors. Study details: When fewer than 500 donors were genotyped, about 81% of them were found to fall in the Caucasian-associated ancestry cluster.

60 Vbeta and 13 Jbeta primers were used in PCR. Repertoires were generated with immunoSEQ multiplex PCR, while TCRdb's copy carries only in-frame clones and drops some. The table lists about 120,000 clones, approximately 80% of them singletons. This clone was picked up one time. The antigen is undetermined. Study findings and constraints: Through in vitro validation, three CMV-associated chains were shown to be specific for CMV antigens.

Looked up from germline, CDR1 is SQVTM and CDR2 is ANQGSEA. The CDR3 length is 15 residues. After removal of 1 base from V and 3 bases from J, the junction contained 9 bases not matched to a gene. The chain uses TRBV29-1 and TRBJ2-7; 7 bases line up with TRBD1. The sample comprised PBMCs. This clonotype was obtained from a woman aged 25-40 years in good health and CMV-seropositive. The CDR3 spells CSVEVYRDRNYEQYF. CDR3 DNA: TGCAGCGTTGAAGTGTACCGGGACAGAAACTACGAGCAGTACTTC.